This T cell receptor beta chain was sequenced in a study of cytomegalovirus exposure and HLA in healthy donors. The primer mix had 60 Vbeta and 13 Jbeta primers. The method was immunoSEQ multiplex PCR; TCRdb's version includes in-frame clones alone and lacks a portion of them. Seen here are around 85,000 clones, roughly 80% observed once, and the top ten hold roughly 32%. The CDR3 has 15 amino acids. Looked up from germline, CDR1 is SGHDT and CDR2 is YYEEEE. V lost 1 base and J 0 bases, leaving 9 bases between the germline ends. Study-wide points: A later examination showed that TCR association rates differed by HLA locus, with DRB1 most and HLA-C fewest. With high specificity and sensitivity, the classifier reportedly diagnosed cytomegalovirus status. In a later analysis, several top co-occurrence clusters appeared linked to parvovirus B19, influenza, CMV and Epstein-Barr virus.

Details on this clone: Its target is not known.

Sequenced input: PBMCs. The clonotype was recovered from a man aged 45-65 years in good health and CMV-seropositive. The chain carries TRBV5-6 and TRBJ2-3; D is unclear. CDR3 region: CASSLRQTSTDTQYF. CDR3 nucleotides: TGTGCCAGCAGCTTGAGACAAACCAGCACAGATACGCAGTATTTT.